This TCR beta chain was recovered during a study of early T cells in non-severe SARS-CoV-2 infection listed by TCRdb under 2021. About the investigation overall: TCR sequencing used bulk RNA from unsorted whole blood, so alpha and beta chains could not be paired. Points the paper makes about the study in general: VDJdb matching was skewed toward anti-spike CD8 responses and likely underestimated virus-specific expansions by missing private and CD4 specificities.

The library was prepared using 5' RACE. The sample was run on a NextSeq 500. The TCR library protocol attached unique molecular identifiers to individual cDNA molecules to correct for sequencing error and PCR bias. Both TCR alpha and beta chains were sequenced, and tight co-correlation was observed between alpha and beta sequence abundances in each sample. Processing in the source paper ran as follows. V gene, J gene and CDR3 annotation of TCR sequences was performed with Decombinator V4. Expanded TCRs were defined as changing significantly between any two time points under a Poisson model with p below 0.0001. Abundances of TCRs were expressed as counts per million after normalisation to the total number of TCRs sequenced in each sample. VDJdb, accessed 1 November 2021, was searched for CMV, EBV and SARS-CoV-2 annotated TCRs, with TCRs annotated for multiple antigens excluded. The public sequencing data were trimmed at Q25 with fastp and processed into clonotypes with MiXCR by TCRdb, which kept only in-frame beta chains. Rows are unified per CDR3 protein, each entry keeping the most common DNA and genes. TCRdb's processing, not the study's, gives the V and J calls here. For this sample there are 65,000 to 95,000 distinct CDR3 sequences; approximately 5% appear just once. Around 7.3% of the sample goes to the ten largest clones.

This clonotype turned up a few times. Its antigen has not been determined. The sample holds no much larger clone one base away, and base qualities are not on file. The study was a case-control design nested within a healthcare worker cohort in London, UK, with weekly nasopharyngeal swab PCR tests and blood sampling. Healthcare workers were recruited during the week of the UK lockdown, between 23 and 31 March 2020, and followed weekly for up to about 15 weeks. This material consisted of whole blood, taken at baseline. The receptor's source is an adult who was a healthcare worker with PCR-confirmed SARS-CoV-2 infection or an uninfected control (not recorded which).

The CDR3 has the sequence CASSGPPRSYEQYF. The DNA sequence follows: TGCGCCAGCAGCGGGCCTCCTCGGTCCTACGAGCAGTACTTC. This chain joins TRBV5-1 to TRBJ2-7; there is no confident call for the D gene. From its cysteine to its phenylalanine, the CDR3 spans 14 amino acids. Of the read, only the CDR3 DNA is kept; its 42 bases are in frame from base 1. V and J lose 4 bases and 1 base, and a span of 12 bases separates them. CDR1 is given as SGHRS and CDR2 as YFSETQ, both from the germline V gene.